Listed here is a single TCR beta chain. This entry comes from a study of T cell changes during pregnancy in multiple sclerosis. Profiled with immunoSEQ multiplex PCR; TCRdb holds only in-frame clones, not every one. The sample lists fewer than 50,000 clones; approximately 94% were seen once. The germline V gene has CDR1 SGHRS and CDR2 YFSETQ. The trim removed 1 base at V and 8 bases at J, leaving 1 base unmatched. This CDR3 spans 13 amino acids. The material was CD8+ T cells from peripheral blood mononuclear cells, obtained in the first trimester of pregnancy. The chain couples TRBV5-1 to TRBJ1-4, with TRBD1 matching 8 bases. The TCR was taken from a female donor with multiple sclerosis, enrolled in a pregnancy study. The CDR3 sequence: CASSLWTGEKLFF. Here the CDR3 DNA reads TGCGCCAGCAGCTTGTGGACAGGGGAAAAACTGTTTTTT.